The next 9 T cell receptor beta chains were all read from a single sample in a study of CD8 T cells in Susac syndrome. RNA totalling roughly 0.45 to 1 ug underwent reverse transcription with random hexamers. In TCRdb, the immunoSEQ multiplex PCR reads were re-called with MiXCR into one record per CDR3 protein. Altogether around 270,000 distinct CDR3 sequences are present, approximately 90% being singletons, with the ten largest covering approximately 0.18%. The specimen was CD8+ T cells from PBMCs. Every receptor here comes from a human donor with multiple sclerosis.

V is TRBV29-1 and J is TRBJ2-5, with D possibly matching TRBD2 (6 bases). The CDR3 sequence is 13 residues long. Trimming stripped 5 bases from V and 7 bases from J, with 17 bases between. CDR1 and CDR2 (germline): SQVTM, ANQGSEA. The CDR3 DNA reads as TGCAGCGTTCCGTTGGAGGGCGGGGTGACCCAGTACTTC. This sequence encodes CSVPLEGGVTQYF.

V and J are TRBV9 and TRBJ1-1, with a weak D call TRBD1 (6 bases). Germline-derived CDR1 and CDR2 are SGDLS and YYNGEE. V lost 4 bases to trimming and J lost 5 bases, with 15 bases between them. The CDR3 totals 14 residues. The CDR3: CASSTQGRGTEAFF. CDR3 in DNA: TGTGCCAGCAGCACTCAGGGGAGAGGGACTGAAGCTTTCTTT.

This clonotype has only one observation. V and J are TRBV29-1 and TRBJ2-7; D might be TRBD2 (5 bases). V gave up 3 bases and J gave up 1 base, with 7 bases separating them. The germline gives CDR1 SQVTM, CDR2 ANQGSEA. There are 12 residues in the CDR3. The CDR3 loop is CSVDEGSYEQYF. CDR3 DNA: TGCAGCGTTGACGAGGGATCCTACGAGCAGTACTTC.

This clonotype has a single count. The CDR3 is CASSYLAELTDTQYF. The DNA of the CDR3 is TGTGCCAGCAGTTACTTAGCGGAACTCACAGATACGCAGTATTTT. This chain links TRBV6-5 with TRBJ2-3; TRBD2 is a possible D gene (6 bases). CDR3 length: 15 residues. Germline CDR1 MNHEY, CDR2 SVGAGI. V was shortened by 1 base and J by 2 bases, with 10 bases between the two germline ends.

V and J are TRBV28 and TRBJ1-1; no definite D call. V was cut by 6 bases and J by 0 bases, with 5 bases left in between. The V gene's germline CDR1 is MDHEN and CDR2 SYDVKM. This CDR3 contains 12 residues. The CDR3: CASREVNTEAFF. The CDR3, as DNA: TGTGCCAGCAGGGAGGTGAACACTGAAGCTTTCTTT. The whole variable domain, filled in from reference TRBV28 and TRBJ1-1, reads DVKVTQSSRYLVKRTGEKVFLECVQDMDHENMFWYRQDPGLGLRLIYFSYDVKMKEKGDIPEGYSVSREKKERFSLILESASTNQTSMYLCASREVNTEAFFGQGTRLTVV.

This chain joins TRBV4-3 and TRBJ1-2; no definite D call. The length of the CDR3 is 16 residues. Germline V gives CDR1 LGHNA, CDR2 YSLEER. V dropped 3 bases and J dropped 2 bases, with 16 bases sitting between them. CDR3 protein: CASSHHITEQNYGYTF. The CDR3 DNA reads TGCGCCAGCAGCCATCACATTACGGAGCAGAACTATGGCTACACCTTC.

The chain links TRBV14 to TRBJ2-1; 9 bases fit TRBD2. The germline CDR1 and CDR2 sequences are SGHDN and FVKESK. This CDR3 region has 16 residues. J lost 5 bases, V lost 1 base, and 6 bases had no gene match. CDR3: CASSQVAGAGHNEQFF. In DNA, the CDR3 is TGTGCCAGCAGCCAAGTAGCGGGAGCAGGGCACAATGAGCAGTTCTTC. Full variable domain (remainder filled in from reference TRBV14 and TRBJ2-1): EAGVTQFPSHSVIEKGQTVTLRCDPISGHDNLYWYRRVMGKEIKFLLHFVKESKQDESGMPNNRFLAERTGGTYSTLKVQPAELEDSGVYFCASSQVAGAGHNEQFFGPGTRLTVL.

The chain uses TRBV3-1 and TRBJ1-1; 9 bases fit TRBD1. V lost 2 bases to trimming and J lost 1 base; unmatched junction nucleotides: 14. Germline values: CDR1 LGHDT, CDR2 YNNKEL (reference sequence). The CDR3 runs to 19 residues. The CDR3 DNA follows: TGTGCCAGCAGCCAATACCCCACCGGGACAGGGAGTGGGAACACTGAAGCTTTCTTT. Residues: CASSQYPTGTGSGNTEAFF.

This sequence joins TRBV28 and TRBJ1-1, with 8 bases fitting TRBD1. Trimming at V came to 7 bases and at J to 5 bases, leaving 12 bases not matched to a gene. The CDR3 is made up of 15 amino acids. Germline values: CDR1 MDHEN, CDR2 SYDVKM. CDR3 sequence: CASTSSPGGFTEAFF. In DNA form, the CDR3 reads TGTGCCAGCACGTCAAGCCCAGGGGGCTTTACTGAAGCTTTCTTT.